Listed below are T cell receptor beta chains from one sample, sequenced in a study of CD4 and CD8 cells across lung adenocarcinoma regions. TCRdb reprocessed the PCR reads with MiXCR, giving one entry per CDR3 protein. The table lists fewer than 30,000 distinct CDR3 sequences, around 56% of them singletons. The sequenced sample consisted of CD8+ T cells from the center of a lung tumor. The receptors here all came from a male donor with lung adenocarcinoma. The CD4 and CD8 labels of this study may be unreliable. Each CDR3 is given with its conserved first and last residue. The D gene is left open where the match is weak. Clone size is not always given. Where it is, it says once, few, many or a class for expanded clones.

size: many
D: NA
J: TRBJ1-2
V: TRBV27
CDR3: CASSDHGGYGYTF
DNA: TGTGCCAGCAGTGACCATGGGGGGTATGGCTACACCTTC

size: NA
D: NA
J: TRBJ2-2
V: TRBV5-4
CDR3: CASSPDHTGELFF
DNA: TGTGCCAGCAGCCCAGACCACACCGGGGAGCTGTTTTTT

size: NA
D: TRBD1
J: TRBJ1-5
V: TRBV20-1
CDR3: CSAGGAQPQHF
DNA: TGCAGTGCAGGGGGCGCTCAGCCCCAGCATTTT

size: NA
D: NA
J: TRBJ2-3
V: TRBV6-1
CDR3: CASSGRPDGTGTQFF
DNA: TGTGCCAGCAGCGGACGGCCGGATGGGACCGGGACGCAGTTTTTT

size: NA
D: TRBD1
J: TRBJ2-7
V: TRBV10-2
CDR3: CASSATGGTYEQYF
DNA: TGCGCCAGCAGTGCGACAGGGGGGACCTACGAGCAGTACTTC

size: NA
D: NA
J: TRBJ2-5
V: TRBV7-6
CDR3: CASSLSGTQYF
DNA: TGTGCCAGCAGCCTATCAGGCACCCAGTACTTC

size: NA
D: NA
J: TRBJ2-5
V: TRBV10-1
CDR3: CASSEARRGQETQYF
DNA: TGCGCCAGCAGTGAGGCCAGGAGAGGGCAAGAGACCCAGTACTTC

size: NA
D: NA
J: TRBJ2-5
V: TRBV20-1
CDR3: CSAQLWGDQETQYF
DNA: TGCAGTGCCCAACTTTGGGGGGACCAAGAGACCCAGTACTTC

size: many
D: TRBD2
J: TRBJ2-7
V: TRBV7-2
CDR3: CASSLGLAGGPITYEQYF
DNA: TGTGCCAGCAGCCTCGGACTAGCGGGAGGACCAATTACCTACGAGCAGTACTTC

size: many
D: TRBD2
J: TRBJ2-1
V: TRBV5-4
CDR3: CASSDRAGIYNEQFF
DNA: TGTGCCAGCAGCGATCGAGCGGGAATCTACAATGAGCAGTTCTTC

size: NA
D: NA
J: TRBJ2-3
V: TRBV4-2
CDR3: CASSQDDGSTTDTQYF
DNA: TGTGCCAGCAGCCAAGACGACGGCAGCACCACAGATACGCAGTATTTT

size: NA
D: TRBD1
J: TRBJ2-3
V: TRBV6-1
CDR3: CASSDRVTHEQYF
DNA: TGTGCCAGCAGCGACAGGGTTACCCATGAGCAGTATTTT

size: few
D: NA
J: TRBJ2-7
V: TRBV6-5
CDR3: CASSSTALSSSYEQYF
DNA: TGTGCCAGCAGTTCTACCGCTCTTTCTAGCTCCTACGAGCAGTACTTC

size: NA
D: NA
J: TRBJ2-1
V: TRBV7-7
CDR3: CASSFSLATGNNEQFF
DNA: TGTGCTAGCAGCTTTTCACTGGCCACTGGGAACAATGAGCAGTTCTTC

size: NA
D: NA
J: TRBJ2-5
V: TRBV10-2
CDR3: CAGIGVCDKDIQYF
DNA: TGCGCGGGGATCGGGGTGTGTGACAAAGACATCCAGTACTTC

size: once
D: NA
J: TRBJ2-3
V: TRBV10-2
CDR3: CATGMSSENTQYF
DNA: TGCGCCACGGGGATGTCTAGCGAAAACACTCAGTATTTT

size: NA
D: NA
J: TRBJ2-3
V: TRBV10-3
CDR3: CANSPATDTQYF
DNA: TGTGCCAACAGTCCAGCCACAGATACGCAGTATTTT

size: NA
D: NA
J: TRBJ2-7
V: TRBV10-3
CDR3: CATRGTDPYEQYF
DNA: TGTGCCACTAGAGGGACGGATCCCTACGAGCAGTACTTC

size: NA
D: NA
J: TRBJ2-4
V: TRBV6-1
CDR3: CASSGSRAGRGGRDQDTQYF
DNA: TGTGCCAGCAGTGGGTCCCGAGCGGGCAGGGGGGGTCGTGACCAAGACACCCAGTACTTC

size: NA
D: NA
J: TRBJ2-7
V: TRBV27
CDR3: CASSFSGSEQYF
DNA: TGTGCCAGCAGTTTTTCAGGGAGCGAGCAGTACTTC

size: NA
D: NA
J: TRBJ2-4
V: TRBV6-4
CDR3: CASTGLGFKDTQYF
DNA: TGTGCCAGCACGGGGCTGGGATTCAAAGACACTCAGTACTTC

size: few
D: NA
J: TRBJ2-1
V: TRBV5-1
CDR3: CASSFHNEQFF
DNA: TGCGCCAGCAGCTTCCACAATGAGCAGTTCTTC

size: NA
D: TRBD1
J: TRBJ2-5
V: TRBV27
CDR3: CASNYRGWTQYF
DNA: TGTGCCAGCAACTACAGGGGGTGGACCCAGTACTTC

size: few
D: TRBD2
J: TRBJ2-1
V: TRBV11-3
CDR3: CASSLIEAGGSYNEQFF
DNA: TGTGCCAGCAGCTTAATAGAAGCGGGAGGCTCCTACAATGAGCAGTTCTTC

size: few
D: NA
J: TRBJ2-5
V: TRBV6-1
CDR3: CASSTDANSQETQYF
DNA: TGTGCCAGCAGTACAGACGCCAACTCCCAAGAGACCCAGTACTTC

size: medium-sized
D: TRBD1
J: TRBJ2-5
V: TRBV6-1
CDR3: CASSGSRDREETQYF
DNA: TGTGCCAGCAGTGGATCCCGGGACAGGGAAGAGACCCAGTACTTC

size: NA
D: NA
J: TRBJ2-7
V: TRBV6-4
CDR3: CGSRGTGAKNMQYF
DNA: TGCGGCAGCAGGGGGACGGGAGCCAAAAATATGCAGTACTTC

size: many
D: NA
J: TRBJ2-5
V: TRBV6-1
CDR3: CASTLRGYRETQYF
DNA: TGTGCCAGCACCCTCAGGGGTTATCGGGAGACCCAGTACTTC

size: NA
D: NA
J: TRBJ2-4
V: TRBV6-4
CDR3: CAGSGAEVLQYF
DNA: TGTGCGGGCAGTGGCGCCGAAGTCCTTCAGTATTTC

size: many
D: NA
J: TRBJ2-1
V: TRBV7-8
CDR3: CASSFRQNSGEQFF
DNA: TGTGCCAGCAGCTTTAGACAAAACTCGGGTGAGCAGTTCTTC

size: many
D: NA
J: TRBJ2-1
V: TRBV4-1
CDR3: CASSQDRGSYNEQFF
DNA: TGCGCCAGCAGCCAAGACAGGGGATCCTACAATGAGCAGTTCTTC

size: NA
D: TRBD1
J: TRBJ2-6
V: TRBV6-5
CDR3: CASSYSGGEVLSF
DNA: TGTGCCAGCAGTTACTCAGGGGGCGAGGTCCTGTCTTTC

size: many
D: TRBD2
J: TRBJ2-1
V: TRBV6-6
CDR3: CASSSGTSGSNEQFF
DNA: TGTGCCAGCAGTTCCGGGACTAGCGGGTCCAATGAGCAGTTCTTC

size: NA
D: NA
J: TRBJ2-4
V: TRBV6-1
CDR3: CASSVSGDGAKDMQYF
DNA: TGTGCGAGCAGCGTATCGGGGGACGGAGCCAAAGACATGCAGTACTTC

size: many
D: NA
J: TRBJ2-1
V: TRBV6-1
CDR3: CASIGGRYSYEQFF
DNA: TGTGCCAGCATTGGAGGGCGGTACTCCTACGAGCAGTTCTTC

size: NA
D: NA
J: TRBJ2-7
V: TRBV10-1
CDR3: CASSEGGDYEQYF
DNA: TGCGCCAGCAGTGAAGGTGGGGACTACGAGCAGTACTTC

size: few
D: NA
J: TRBJ1-4
V: TRBV5-1
CDR3: CASSFGRVGGKLFF
DNA: TGCGCCAGCAGCTTTGGAAGGGTAGGGGGAAAACTGTTTTTT

size: NA
D: TRBD1
J: TRBJ2-5
V: TRBV6-5
CDR3: CASRLTGDGYNEQYF
DNA: TGTGCCAGCAGGTTAACAGGGGACGGGTACAATGAGCAGTACTTC

size: few
D: NA
J: TRBJ2-5
V: TRBV6-1
CDR3: CASREAGAGDRDTQYF
DNA: TGTGCCAGCAGGGAAGCCGGGGCAGGGGATCGGGATACCCAGTACTTC

size: few
D: TRBD1
J: TRBJ1-3
V: TRBV9
CDR3: CASSESTGATGNTIYF
DNA: TGTGCCAGCAGCGAGTCTACAGGGGCTACTGGAAACACCATATATTTT

size: NA
D: NA
J: TRBJ2-4
V: TRBV27
CDR3: CASSPAGAAKDTQYF
DNA: TGTGCCAGCAGCCCAGCGGGTGCTGCCAAAGACACTCAGTACTTC

size: few
D: NA
J: TRBJ2-4
V: TRBV10-2
CDR3: CASSAPPGLGAKNTQYF
DNA: TGCGCCAGCAGTGCCCCTCCGGGGCTGGGAGCCAAAAATACTCAGTATTTC

size: NA
D: NA
J: TRBJ2-4
V: TRBV6-1
CDR3: CASRVSGIWAEDTQYF
DNA: TGTGCCAGCCGTGTATCGGGGATATGGGCTGAAGATACTCAGTACTTT

size: NA
D: TRBD2
J: TRBJ2-4
V: TRBV6-1
CDR3: CASRVAGAKNTQYF
DNA: TGTGCCAGCAGGGTAGCGGGAGCCAAAAACACGCAGTATTTC

size: NA
D: NA
J: TRBJ2-3
V: TRBV10-2
CDR3: CARGLCSEDTQYF
DNA: TGCGCCAGGGGGCTGTGTAGCGAAGACACGCAGTACTTT

size: NA
D: NA
J: TRBJ2-3
V: TRBV6-1
CDR3: CASGEAGAGDGDTQYF
DNA: TGTGCCAGCGGGGAAGCCGGGGCAGGGGACGGGGATACGCAGTATTTT

size: NA
D: NA
J: TRBJ2-6
V: TRBV9
CDR3: CASSSHPAGANVLTF
DNA: TGTGCCAGCAGCTCTCACCCGGCGGGGGCCAACGTCCTGACTTTC

size: NA
D: NA
J: TRBJ2-3
V: TRBV6-8
CDR3: CAIAGRRSTDTQYF
DNA: TGTGCCATCGCGGGCCGGCGAAGCACAGATACTCAGTACTTT

size: NA
D: NA
J: TRBJ2-7
V: TRBV6-1
CDR3: CASSPPGDSYEQYF
DNA: TGTGCCAGCAGTCCACCAGGGGACTCCTACGAGCAGTACTTC

size: many
D: NA
J: TRBJ2-3
V: TRBV7-2
CDR3: CASSLSGRTDTQYF
DNA: TGTGCCAGCAGCTTATCGGGCCGCACAGATACGCAGTATTTT

size: NA
D: NA
J: TRBJ1-2
V: TRBV5-4
CDR3: CASSLDGPFNYGYTF
DNA: TGTGCCAGCAGCTTGGATGGCCCTTTTAACTATGGCTACACCTTC

size: NA
D: TRBD2
J: TRBJ2-1
V: TRBV6-5
CDR3: CASSYGSGGPGEQCF
DNA: TGTGCCAGCAGTTATGGGAGCGGGGGGCCGGGTGAGCAGTGCTTC

size: NA
D: NA
J: TRBJ2-1
V: TRBV10-2
CDR3: CASLSADGDEQFF
DNA: TGCGCCAGCCTTTCGGCAGATGGGGATGAGCAGTTCTTC

size: many
D: NA
J: TRBJ2-5
V: TRBV25-1
CDR3: CASSDIGPLGETQYF
DNA: TGTGCCAGCAGTGATATAGGGCCGTTGGGGGAGACCCAGTACTTC